The 13 T cell receptor beta chains listed next were all sequenced from one sample in a study of blood T cell repertoires in COVID-19. Sequencing was performed with immunoSEQ multiplex PCR; in TCRdb, only in-frame clones are kept and a portion is missing. This table has 240,000 or so clones, 82% appearing once. Material: peripheral blood. These receptors all stem from a woman aged 55-69 years with active or convalescent COVID-19.

DNA of the CDR3: TGCAGTGCTAGTATGGGGGCCCGTGGGGATACGCAGTATTTT. Protein sequence: CSASMGARGDTQYF. This chain connects TRBV20-1 to TRBJ2-3, with D tentatively TRBD1 (6 bases). V was cut by 3 bases and J by 6 bases, with 16 bases left in between. This CDR3 comprises 14 residues. Germline CDR1 DFQATT, CDR2 SNEGSKA (reference sequence).

V is TRBV4-1 and J is TRBJ1-1; D not resolved. V was cut by 4 bases and J by 5 bases, with 14 bases left in between. The CDR3 covers 14 residues. Per the germline V gene, CDR1 is MGHRA and CDR2 is YSYEKL. CDR3 sequence reads: CASSLSRVLTEAFF. The CDR3 DNA reads as TGCGCCAGCAGCCTAAGTCGGGTACTGACTGAAGCTTTCTTT.

The chain combines TRBV3-1 (or the pseudogene TRBV3-2) with TRBJ2-3; D possibly corresponds to TRBD2 (5 bases). Germline V CDR1 and CDR2: LGHDT, YNNKEL (reference sequence). V lost 0 bases, J lost 2 bases, and 15 bases lay in between. This CDR3 region has 17 residues. CDR3 sequence reads: CASSQDSRVRVTDTQYF. DNA of the CDR3: TGTGCCAGCAGCCAAGATTCACGGGTGAGGGTCACAGATACGCAGTATTTT.

The V and J genes are TRBV30 and TRBJ2-5, with D maybe TRBD2 (5 bases). The CDR3 runs to 13 residues. V shed 1 base and J shed 0 bases, with 6 bases lying between them. CDR1 GTSNPN and CDR2 SVGIG come from the germline V gene (reference sequence). CDR3 loop: CAWSAGNQETQYF. DNA of the CDR3: TGTGCCTGGAGTGCGGGGAACCAAGAGACCCAGTACTTC.

Here the CDR3 DNA reads TGTGCCAGTAGTATGACTAGGCCAGATACGCAGTATTTT. Amino acid sequence: CASSMTRPDTQYF. This chain connects TRBV19 to TRBJ2-3; D may be TRBD2 (6 bases). The CDR3 is made up of 13 amino acids. V lost 3 bases, J lost 4 bases, and 8 bases lay in between. Germline V gene sequence: CDR1 LNHDA, CDR2 SQIVND (reference sequence).

This sequence joins TRBV10-3 and TRBJ1-3; 9 positions match TRBD1. The trim removed 6 bases at V and 4 bases at J, leaving 4 bases unmatched. Germline V CDR1 and CDR2: ENHRY, SYGVKD. The CDR3 covers 14 residues. The CDR3 loop is CAISPGQGGNTIYF. DNA of the CDR3: TGTGCCATCAGCCCGGGACAGGGAGGAAACACCATATATTTT.

Turning to this clone: Other DNA sequences in this sample translate to the same CDR3. V usage is TRBV7-9 and J usage is TRBJ2-5; TRBD1 might be the D (7 bases). The V and J ends lost 0 bases and 5 bases respectively, with 13 bases between them. Looked up from germline, CDR1 is SEHNR and CDR2 is FQNEAQ (reference sequence). This CDR3 spans 15 amino acids. The CDR3 coding sequence is TGTGCCAGCAGCTTAGCGGTGGGGGGACAGGAGACCCAGTACTTC. It codes for CASSLAVGGQETQYF.

The sample holds many counts of this clone. The CDR3 spells CASSLDLGKETQYF. CDR3 nucleotides: TGCGCCAGCAGCTTGGACCTCGGGAAGGAGACCCAGTACTTC. The chain has TRBV5-1 and TRBJ2-5; D perhaps matches TRBD2 (5 bases). CDR3 size: 14 residues. CDR1 is SGHRS, CDR2 YFSETQ, per germline. V lost 0 bases to trimming and J lost 5 bases, with 11 bases between them.

The chain joins TRBV7-2 to TRBJ2-2; D remains unclear. V shed 2 bases and J shed 0 bases, with 4 bases lying between them. This CDR3 region has 14 residues. The germline V gene has CDR1 SGHTA and CDR2 FQGNSA. The CDR3 loop reads CASSLQSNTGELFF. CDR3 nucleotide sequence: TGTGCCAGCAGCTTACAGTCGAACACCGGGGAGCTGTTTTTT. Variable domain in full (rest from reference TRBV7-2 and TRBJ2-2): GAGVSQSPSNKVTEKGKDVELRCDPISGHTALYWYRQSLGQGLEFLIYFQGNSAPDKSGLPSDRFSAERTGGSVSTLTIQRTQQEDSAVYLCASSLQSNTGELFFGEGSRLTVL.

The chain uses TRBV7-3 and TRBJ1-1; no reliable D call. The V and J ends lost 5 bases and 5 bases respectively, with 12 bases between them. The CDR3 has 13 residues. The germline CDR1 and CDR2 sequences are SGHTA and FQGTGA. The CDR3 region has the DNA TGTGCCAGCAGCCGTACCCTGAGAACTGAAGCTTTCTTT. Translation gives CASSRTLRTEAFF. Filled out from reference TRBV7-3 and TRBJ1-1, the complete variable domain reads GAGVSQTPSNKVTEKGKYVELRCDPISGHTALYWYRQSLGQGPEFLIYFQGTGAADDSGLPNDRFFAVRPEGSVSTLKIQRTERGDSAVYLCASSRTLRTEAFFGQGTRLTVV.

This clone was detected only once. This chain connects TRBV27 to TRBJ1-2, with a possible D match to TRBD1 (6 bases). Trimming cost V 10 bases and J 1 base, with 22 bases left between them. Germline CDR1 and CDR2: MNHEY and SMNVEV (reference sequence). This CDR3 region has 16 residues. CDR3 sequence: CATRPPRQGINYGYTF. The CDR3 region has the DNA TGTGCCACCCGTCCCCCCCGGCAGGGGATTAACTATGGCTACACCTTC.

V and J are TRBV5-1 and TRBJ1-2; perhaps TRBD1 as D (6 bases). Germline V gene lookup returns CDR1 SGHRS and CDR2 YFSETQ. Trimming left V 0 bases short and J 4 bases short, with 13 bases between. The CDR3 is 15 amino acids. The DNA of the CDR3 is TGCGCCAGCAGCTTGGATGTAGGGGGATCCTATGGCTACACCTTC. This encodes CASSLDVGGSYGYTF.

J is TRBJ1-1 and V is TRBV11-2; tentative D call: TRBD1 (6 bases). With 0 bases removed from V and 4 bases from J, the gap between germline ends came to 9 bases. Looked up from germline, CDR1 is SGHAT and CDR2 is FQNNGV. This CDR3 is 14 amino acids long. In DNA form, the CDR3 reads TGTGCCAGCAGCTTAGATCAAGGGGGCACTGAAGCTTTCTTT. Amino acid sequence: CASSLDQGGTEAFF.